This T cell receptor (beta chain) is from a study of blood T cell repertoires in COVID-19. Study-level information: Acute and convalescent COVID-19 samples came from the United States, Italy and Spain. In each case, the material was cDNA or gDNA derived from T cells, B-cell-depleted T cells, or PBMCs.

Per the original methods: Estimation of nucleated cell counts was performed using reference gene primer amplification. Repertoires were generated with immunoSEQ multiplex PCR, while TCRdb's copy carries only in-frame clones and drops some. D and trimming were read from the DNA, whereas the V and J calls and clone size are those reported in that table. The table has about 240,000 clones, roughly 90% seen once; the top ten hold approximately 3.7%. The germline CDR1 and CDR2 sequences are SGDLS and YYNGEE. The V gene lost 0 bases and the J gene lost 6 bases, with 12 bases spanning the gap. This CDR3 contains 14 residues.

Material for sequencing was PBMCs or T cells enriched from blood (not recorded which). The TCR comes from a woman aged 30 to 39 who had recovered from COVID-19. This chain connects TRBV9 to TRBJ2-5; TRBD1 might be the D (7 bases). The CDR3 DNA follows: TGTGCCAGCAGCGTAGGACAGGGAGGAAAGACCCAGTACTTC. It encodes CASSVGQGGKTQYF.